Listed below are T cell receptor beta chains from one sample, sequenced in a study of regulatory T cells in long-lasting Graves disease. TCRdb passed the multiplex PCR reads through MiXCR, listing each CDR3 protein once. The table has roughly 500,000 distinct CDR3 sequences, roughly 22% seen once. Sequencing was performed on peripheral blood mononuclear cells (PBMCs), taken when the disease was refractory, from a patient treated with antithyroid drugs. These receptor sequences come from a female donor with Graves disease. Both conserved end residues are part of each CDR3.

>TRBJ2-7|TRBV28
CASRSGAGGNYEQYF
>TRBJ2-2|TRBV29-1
CSVRQDLVNTGELFF
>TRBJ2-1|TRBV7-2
CASSLIRGDSEQFF
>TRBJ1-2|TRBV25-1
CASSGTGGVYGYTF
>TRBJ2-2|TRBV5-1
CASVENTGELFF
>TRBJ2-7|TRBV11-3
CASSLVVASGGPKGNEQYF
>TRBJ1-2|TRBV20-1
CSATSSGGGYTF
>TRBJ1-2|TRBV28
CASKNDSGRISYGYTF
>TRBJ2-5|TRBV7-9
CASEARGSETQYF
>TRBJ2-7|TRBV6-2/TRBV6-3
CASTQLAGALGEQYF
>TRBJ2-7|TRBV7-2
CASSPQGLYEQYF
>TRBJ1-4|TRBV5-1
CASSFRDTNEKLFF
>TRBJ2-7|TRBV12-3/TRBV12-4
CASSPVMGGGYEQYF
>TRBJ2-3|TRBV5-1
CASSLDGSTDTQYF
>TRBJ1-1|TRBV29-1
CSVYDPPGAGNTEAFF
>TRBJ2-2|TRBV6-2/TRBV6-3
CASSYSMGRVSGELFF
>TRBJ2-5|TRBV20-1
CSVTGTSKETQYF
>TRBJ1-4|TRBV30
CAWSVPGNNEKLFF
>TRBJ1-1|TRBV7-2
CASSLVTGMDTEAFF
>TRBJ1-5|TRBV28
CASSLSGHVYSNQPQHF
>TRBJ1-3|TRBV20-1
CSAVFIDAIYF
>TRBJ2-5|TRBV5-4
CASTNINRGETQYF
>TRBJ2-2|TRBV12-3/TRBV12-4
CASSHRRGELFF
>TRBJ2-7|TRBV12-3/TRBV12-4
CASSSRDRGYEQYF
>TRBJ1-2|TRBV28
CASSLFDSYGYTF
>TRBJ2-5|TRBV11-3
CASSSGISGPLSGETQYF
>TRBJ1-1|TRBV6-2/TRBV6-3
CASSYSGARRDTEAFF
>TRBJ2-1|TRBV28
CASSSFDTYNEQFF
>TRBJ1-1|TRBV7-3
CASSPRQGANTEAFF
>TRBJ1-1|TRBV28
CASSLSGEHSEAFF
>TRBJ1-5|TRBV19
CASSITGVSNQPQHF
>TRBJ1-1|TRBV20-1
CSATRTGRIDAFF
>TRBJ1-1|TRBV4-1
CASSPSPIADRNTEAFF
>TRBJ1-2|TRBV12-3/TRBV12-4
CASSLRRDGYTF
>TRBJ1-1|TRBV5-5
CASSSLSAGPQWVNTEAFF
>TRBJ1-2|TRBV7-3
CASSLHQGDYGYTF
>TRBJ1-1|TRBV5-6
CASSLLGQELNTEAFF
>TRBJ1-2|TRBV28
CASSLGPASNYGYTF
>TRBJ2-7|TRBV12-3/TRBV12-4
CASSPRGDSYEQYF
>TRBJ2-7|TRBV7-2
CASSLEWGLTRDGYEQYF
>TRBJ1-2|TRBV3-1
CASSQAPSLRARGGYTF
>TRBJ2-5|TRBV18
CASSPEIGNQETQYF
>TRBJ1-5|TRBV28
CASSSSRDRGRLSSLLGQPQHF
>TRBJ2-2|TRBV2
CASSGWAGELSF
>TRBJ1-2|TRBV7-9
CASSLDPRRAGSGYTF
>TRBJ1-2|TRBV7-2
CASSFPGRGGYGYTF
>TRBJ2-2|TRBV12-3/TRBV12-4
CASSPLAENTGELFF
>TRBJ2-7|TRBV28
CASSLPAIGEQYF
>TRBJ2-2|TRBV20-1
CSAPGLAGGMDTGELFF